One sample yielded the 27 T cell receptor beta chains listed below, sequenced in a study of CD8 T cells in ankylosing spondylitis. MiXCR, run by TCRdb on the 5' RACE reads, gives a single entry per CDR3 protein. The table includes roughly 30,000 distinct CDR3 sequences, approximately 14% detected once. The sample comprised blood. The receptors come from a male donor with ankylosing spondylitis or in good health (not recorded which).

This chain joins TRBV12-3 or TRBV12-4 and TRBJ1-4, with a tentative D call TRBD1 (5 bases). This CDR3 region has 14 residues. Deletions cut 2 bases from V and 8 bases from J, with 12 bases between. The CDR3 DNA reads as TGTGCCAGCAGTTTACAGGGATGGGTCGAAAAACTGTTTTTT. Its protein product is CASSLQGWVEKLFF.

Many counts were recorded for this clonotype. The chain recombines TRBV20-1 with TRBJ1-4; D is ambiguous. The V end was cut by 4 bases, the J end by 8 bases, with 8 bases between. The CDR3 is made up of 11 amino acids. Germline V gene sequence: CDR1 DFQATT, CDR2 SNEGSKA (reference sequence). CDR3 nucleotides: TGCAGTGCTATTCAACGCGAAAAACTGTTTTTT. This codes for CSAIQREKLFF.

The chain links TRBV20-1 to TRBJ2-3, with 7 bases lining up with TRBD2. Germline V gene sequence: CDR1 DFQATT, CDR2 SNEGSKA (reference sequence). The CDR3 covers 16 residues. V was clipped by 0 bases and J by 4 bases; unmatched bases: 10. The DNA of the CDR3 is TGCAGTGCTAGAGATAGGAGGGGAGGGTGGTCAGATACGCAGTATTTT. Translating it yields CSARDRRGGWSDTQYF.

This chain uses TRBV29-1 with TRBJ1-3; TRBD1 matches 9 bases. The length of the CDR3 is 14 residues. Germline-derived CDR1 and CDR2 are SQVTM and ANQGSEA. V lost 7 bases, J lost 3 bases, and 7 bases stayed unmatched. This chain's CDR3 is CSGQGGQVGNTIYF. DNA for the CDR3: TGCAGCGGACAGGGGGGTCAGGTTGGAAACACCATATATTTT.

A few counts support this clonotype. The chain is built from TRBV5-1 and TRBJ2-2; no clear D gene. Germline CDR1 and CDR2: SGHRS and YFSETQ. CDR3 length: 14 amino acids. V was trimmed by 2 bases and J by 5 bases, leaving 10 bases between them. Here the CDR3 reads CASSFGLGTGELFF. The CDR3 nucleotides read TGCGCCAGCAGCTTCGGTCTAGGGACCGGGGAGCTGTTTTTT.

The chain combines TRBV2 with TRBJ2-7; 14 positions agree with TRBD2. The germline gives CDR1 SNHLY, CDR2 FYNNEI. This CDR3 has 18 residues. Unmatched junction bases numbered 18, after V lost 11 bases and J lost 3 bases. CDR3 protein: CAGLGSGLAGGFNYEQYF. The CDR3 DNA follows: TGTGCCGGCCTGGGGTCAGGACTAGCGGGAGGCTTCAACTACGAGCAGTACTTC.

This clonotype was counted only a few times. This rearrangement joins TRBV28 to TRBJ2-1; 11 positions agree with TRBD2. The V segment lost 7 bases and the J segment 3 bases; nucleotides outside the gene matches: 5. This CDR3 region has 15 residues. Germline lookup yields CDR1 MDHEN and CDR2 SYDVKM. The CDR3 DNA sequence: TGTGCCAGCAATACCCTAGCGGGAGGCTACAATGAGCAGTTCTTC. Translation gives CASNTLAGGYNEQFF.

This clonotype was detected only once. The chain's CDR3 is CASSQDLPASGTGELFF. As DNA, the CDR3 is TGCGCCAGCAGCCAAGATCTCCCAGCGTCGGGCACCGGGGAGCTGTTTTTT. The chain recombines TRBV4-3 with TRBJ2-2; D unclear. Trimming left V 0 bases short and J 4 bases short, with 15 bases between. The germline CDR1 and CDR2 sequences are LGHNA and YSLEER. The CDR3 covers 17 residues.

The chain recombines TRBV12-3 or TRBV12-4 with TRBJ2-3; D uncertain. Trimming took off 8 bases at V and 2 bases at J, with 5 bases between the two ends. The CDR3 totals 11 residues. CDR3 protein: CASASTDTQYF. CDR3 nucleotide sequence: TGTGCCAGCGCATCCACAGATACGCAGTATTTT.

This clonotype was counted only a few times. The gene calls are TRBV29-1 and TRBJ2-1; D is perhaps TRBD1 or TRBD2 (5 bases each). Trimming took 7 bases from V and 7 from J, leaving 17 bases between them. There are 13 residues in the CDR3. Germline V gives CDR1 SQVTM, CDR2 ANQGSEA. CDR3: CSAREGVKNEQFF. CDR3 sequence (DNA): TGCAGCGCCCGGGAAGGGGTTAAGAATGAGCAGTTCTTC.

This clonotype was detected only a few times. V is TRBV28 and J is TRBJ2-7; TRBD1 matches 9 bases. Per the germline V gene, CDR1 is MDHEN and CDR2 is SYDVKM. Trimming cost V 6 bases and J 0 bases; bases outside gene matches: 3. The CDR3 runs 14 residues. CDR3 DNA: TGTGCCAGCAGCGGACAGGGGCGCTCCTACGAGCAGTACGTC. Its protein product is CASSGQGRSYEQYV.

This clonotype has more than one count but fewer than ten. V is TRBV28 and J is TRBJ2-7; D is unclear. The CDR3 has 17 amino acids. V was shortened by 3 bases and J by 4 bases, with 22 bases between the two germline ends. Germline CDR1 MDHEN, CDR2 SYDVKM. CDR3 DNA: TGTGCCAGCAGTTTTGCCCCGAGACAAGGTGATTTGTACGAGCAGTACTTC. It translates to CASSFAPRQGDLYEQYF.

The rearrangement uses TRBV28 and TRBJ2-5, with D perhaps matching TRBD1 or TRBD2 (5 bases each). The ends were cut back, 2 bases at V and 2 bases at J, with 15 bases in the middle. The CDR3 loop spans 16 amino acids. Germline CDR1 and CDR2: MDHEN and SYDVKM. CDR3 DNA: TGTGCCAGCAGTTTACCGGCAGGGAGTTCACAAGAGACCCAGTACTTC. This gives the protein CASSLPAGSSQETQYF.

This chain uses TRBV3-1 with TRBJ2-3; no clear D. The germline V and J ends were trimmed by 1 base and 3 bases, with 8 bases remaining between them. This CDR3 is 14 amino acids long. Germline V gene data show CDR1 as LGHDT and CDR2 as YNNKEL (reference sequence). This chain's CDR3 is CASSQVGRTDTQYF. In DNA form, the CDR3 reads TGTGCCAGCAGCCAAGTAGGACGGACAGATACGCAGTATTTT.

This clonotype was found a few times. This rearrangement joins TRBV9 to TRBJ2-2, with 7 bases matching TRBD1. The J segment lost 2 bases and the V segment lost 0 bases, leaving 10 bases of the junction unmatched. There are 18 residues in the CDR3. Looked up from germline, CDR1 is SGDLS and CDR2 is YYNGEE. The CDR3: CASSVDMWQGVNTGELFF. CDR3 coding DNA: TGTGCCAGCAGCGTAGATATGTGGCAGGGGGTAAACACCGGGGAGCTGTTTTTT.

The chain employs TRBV5-1 and TRBJ2-5; tentatively, D is TRBD2 (6 bases). Germline CDR1 reads SGHRS; CDR2 reads YFSETQ. The V and J ends lost 3 bases and 0 bases respectively, with 12 bases between them. The CDR3 spans 15 residues. The CDR3 region is CASSWGTSNQETQYF. CDR3 in DNA: TGCGCCAGCAGCTGGGGGACTTCGAACCAAGAGACCCAGTACTTC.

This chain links TRBV2 with TRBJ2-1, with 12 bases lining up with TRBD2. From germline, CDR1 is SNHLY and CDR2 FYNNEI. The CDR3 is 16 residues long. The J segment lost 6 bases and the V segment lost 0 bases, leaving 3 bases of the junction unmatched. The CDR3 DNA is TGTGCCAGCAGTGAAGCGCCGACTAGCGGGGGCAATGAGCAGTTCTTC. This translates into CASSEAPTSGGNEQFF.

At least ten counts were recorded for this clonotype. This chain links TRBV7-3 with TRBJ2-4; 7 bases fit TRBD2. This CDR3 comprises 13 residues. V lost 0 bases and J lost 9; bases outside the gene matches: 2. CDR1 is SGHTA, CDR2 FQGTGA, per germline. The CDR3 is CASSLTSGGIQYF. Written as DNA, the CDR3 is TGTGCCAGCAGCTTAACGTCGGGAGGCATTCAGTACTTC.

This clonotype was counted once. The chain uses TRBV11-2 and TRBJ2-5; 10 bases are a match to TRBD2. The J segment lost 3 bases and the V segment lost 5 bases, leaving 9 bases of the junction unmatched. This CDR3 is 16 amino acids long. Germline CDR1 is SGHAT and CDR2 is FQNNGV. The CDR3 here is CASSPNRLAGKETQYF. Written as DNA, the CDR3 is TGTGCCAGCAGCCCGAATAGACTAGCGGGCAAAGAGACCCAGTACTTC.

This clonotype was counted ten times or more. The genes are TRBV3-1 and TRBJ2-7, with TRBD2 matching 11 bases. The V segment lost 1 base and the J segment 9 bases; nucleotides outside the gene matches: 2. The CDR3 is made up of 13 amino acids. CDR1 is LGHDT, CDR2 YNNKEL, per germline (reference sequence). CDR3 sequence (DNA): TGTGCCAGCAGCCAAGTTGGACTAGCGGGGCAGTACTTC. Its protein product is CASSQVGLAGQYF.

V is TRBV30 and J is TRBJ2-2, with no clear D. The CDR3 contains 13 residues. Trimming took off 1 base at V and 5 bases at J, with 8 bases between the two ends. Germline V gene sequence: CDR1 GTSNPN, CDR2 SVGIG (reference sequence). CDR3 loop: CAWSGLHTGELFF. DNA of the CDR3: TGTGCCTGGAGTGGACTCCATACCGGGGAGCTGTTTTTT.

This clonotype was picked up a small number of times. J is TRBJ2-1 and V is TRBV5-1, with 10 bases fitting TRBD2. This CDR3 region has 15 residues. The V gene's germline CDR1 is SGHRS and CDR2 YFSETQ. With 1 base clipped from V and 5 bases from J, the junction kept 3 bases outside the gene matches. The CDR3 protein is CASSLSSGSDNEQFF. The CDR3 DNA reads TGCGCCAGCAGCTTGTCTAGCGGGAGTGACAATGAGCAGTTCTTC.

This clonotype was observed a handful of times. The rearrangement joins TRBV20-1 to TRBJ2-1; 11 nucleotides match TRBD2. Germline lookup yields CDR1 DFQATT and CDR2 SNEGSKA (reference sequence). This CDR3 has 15 residues. Unmatched junction bases numbered 4, after V lost 1 base and J lost 5 bases. This CDR3 is CSARALAGVDNEQFF. The CDR3 nucleotides read TGCAGTGCTAGAGCACTAGCGGGAGTTGACAATGAGCAGTTCTTC.

The chain employs TRBV5-1 and TRBJ2-5; 10 nucleotides match TRBD1. This CDR3 region has 15 residues. Germline V lookup: CDR1 SGHRS, CDR2 YFSETQ. V was pared by 1 base and J by 1 base, with 1 base of the junction left unmatched. The CDR3 sequence: CASSLWTGGQETQYF. CDR3 nucleotides: TGCGCCAGCAGCTTGTGGACAGGGGGCCAAGAGACCCAGTACTTC.

V usage is TRBV7-9 and J usage is TRBJ1-1, with 9 bases that match TRBD1. CDR3 size: 15 residues. Germline CDR1 is SEHNR and CDR2 is FQNEAQ (reference sequence). The junction had 9 bases not matched to a gene; V was cut back by 5 bases and J by 5 bases. Written as DNA, the CDR3 is TGTGCCAGCAGCACAACAGGGGGCGCGTGGACTGAAGCTTTCTTT. Protein sequence: CASSTTGGAWTEAFF.

This clonotype was observed a handful of times. The V and J genes are TRBV6-6 and TRBJ2-3, with D possibly TRBD2 on 6 matching bases. The germline V gene has CDR1 MNHNY and CDR2 SVGAGI (reference sequence). V lost 0 bases to trimming and J lost 4 bases, with 11 bases between them. The CDR3 loop spans 15 amino acids. This chain's CDR3 is CASSYSSGDADTQYF. CDR3 coding DNA: TGTGCCAGCAGTTACTCCTCGGGGGATGCAGATACGCAGTATTTT.

This clonotype was seen more than once but under ten times. J is TRBJ1-5 and V is TRBV7-9, with no clear D. The ends were cut back, 7 bases at V and 4 bases at J, with 8 bases in the middle. Germline-derived CDR1 and CDR2 are SEHNR and FQNEAQ (reference sequence). The CDR3 sequence is 12 residues long. In nucleotides, the CDR3 is TGTGCCAGCAACGTCGCAAATCAGCCCCAGCATTTT. Amino acids: CASNVANQPQHF.